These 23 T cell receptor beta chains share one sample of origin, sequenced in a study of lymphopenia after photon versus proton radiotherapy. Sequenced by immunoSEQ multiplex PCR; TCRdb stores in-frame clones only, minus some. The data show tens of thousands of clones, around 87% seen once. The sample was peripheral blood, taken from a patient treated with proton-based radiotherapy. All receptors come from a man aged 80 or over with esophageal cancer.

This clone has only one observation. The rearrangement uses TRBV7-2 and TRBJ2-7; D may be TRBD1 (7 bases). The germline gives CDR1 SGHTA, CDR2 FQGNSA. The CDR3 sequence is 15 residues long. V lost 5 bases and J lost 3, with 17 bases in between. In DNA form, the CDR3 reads TGTGCCAGCAGCCTAGACAGGGCCGGGGGCTACGAGCAGTACTTC. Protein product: CASSLDRAGGYEQYF.

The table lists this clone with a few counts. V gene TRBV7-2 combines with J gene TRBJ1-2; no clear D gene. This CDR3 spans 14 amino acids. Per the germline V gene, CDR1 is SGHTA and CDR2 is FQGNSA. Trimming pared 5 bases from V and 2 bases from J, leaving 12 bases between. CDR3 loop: CASSVVPENYGYTF. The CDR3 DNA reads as TGTGCCAGCAGCGTTGTCCCCGAGAACTATGGCTACACCTTC.

The CDR3 sequence is CASSVGAGQNTGELFF. CDR3 nucleotide sequence: TGTGCCAGCAGCGTAGGGGCAGGACAGAACACCGGGGAGCTGTTTTTT. The chain recombines TRBV9 with TRBJ2-2, with TRBD1 as a possible D gene (5 bases). Germline V gene sequence: CDR1 SGDLS, CDR2 YYNGEE. Trimming removed 0 bases at V and 1 base at J, with 10 bases between. The CDR3 has 16 residues.

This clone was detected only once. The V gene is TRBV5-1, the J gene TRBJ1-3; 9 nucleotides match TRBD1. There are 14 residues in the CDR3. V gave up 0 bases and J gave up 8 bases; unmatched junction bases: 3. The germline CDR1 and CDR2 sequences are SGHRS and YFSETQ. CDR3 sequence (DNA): TGCGCCAGCAGCTTGGGACAGGGGGTAGACACCATATATTTT. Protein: CASSLGQGVDTIYF.

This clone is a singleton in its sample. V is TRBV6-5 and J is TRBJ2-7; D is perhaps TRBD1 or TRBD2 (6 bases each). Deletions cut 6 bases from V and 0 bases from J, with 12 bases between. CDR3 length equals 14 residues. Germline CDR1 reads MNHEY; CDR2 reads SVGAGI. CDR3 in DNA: TGTGCCAGCAGACAAGGAGGGGGCTCCTACGAGCAGTACTTC. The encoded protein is CASRQGGGSYEQYF.

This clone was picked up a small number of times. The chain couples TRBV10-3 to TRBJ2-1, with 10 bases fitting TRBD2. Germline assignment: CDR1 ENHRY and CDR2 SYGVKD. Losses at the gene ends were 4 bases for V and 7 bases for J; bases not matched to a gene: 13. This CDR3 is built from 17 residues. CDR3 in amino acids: CAISGSGRIASINEQFF. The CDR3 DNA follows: TGTGCCATCAGTGGTAGCGGGAGGATCGCAAGTATAAATGAGCAGTTCTTC.

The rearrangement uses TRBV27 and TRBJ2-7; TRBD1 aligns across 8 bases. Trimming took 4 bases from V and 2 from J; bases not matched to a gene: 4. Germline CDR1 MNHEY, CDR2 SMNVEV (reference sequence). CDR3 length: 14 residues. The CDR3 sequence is CASSSQQGAYEQYF. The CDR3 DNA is TGTGCCAGCAGTTCCCAACAGGGGGCCTACGAGCAGTACTTC.

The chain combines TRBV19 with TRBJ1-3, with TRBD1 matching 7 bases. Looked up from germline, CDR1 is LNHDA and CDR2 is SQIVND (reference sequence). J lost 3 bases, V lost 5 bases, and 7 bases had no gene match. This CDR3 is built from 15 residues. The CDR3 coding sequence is TGTGCCAGTAGTCTAACAGGGGAAGGTGGAAACACCATATATTTT. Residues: CASSLTGEGGNTIYF.

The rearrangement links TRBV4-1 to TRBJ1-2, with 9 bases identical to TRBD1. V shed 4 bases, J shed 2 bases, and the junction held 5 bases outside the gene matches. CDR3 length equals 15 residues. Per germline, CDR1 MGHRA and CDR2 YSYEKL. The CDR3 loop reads CASSLWGQGNYGYTF. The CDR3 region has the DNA TGCGCCAGCAGCCTATGGGGACAGGGAAACTATGGCTACACCTTC.

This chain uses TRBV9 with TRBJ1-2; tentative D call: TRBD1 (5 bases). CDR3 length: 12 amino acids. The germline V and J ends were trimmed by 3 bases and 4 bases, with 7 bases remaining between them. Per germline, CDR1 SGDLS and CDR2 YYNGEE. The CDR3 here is CASSATVYGYTF. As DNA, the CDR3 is TGTGCCAGCAGCGCGACAGTCTATGGCTACACCTTC.

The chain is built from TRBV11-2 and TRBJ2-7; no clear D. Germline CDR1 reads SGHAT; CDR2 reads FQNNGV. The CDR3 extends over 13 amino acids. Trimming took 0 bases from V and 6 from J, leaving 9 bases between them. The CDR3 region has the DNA TGTGCCAGCAGCTTAGATGTGGCAGCCGAGCAGTACTTC. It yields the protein CASSLDVAAEQYF.

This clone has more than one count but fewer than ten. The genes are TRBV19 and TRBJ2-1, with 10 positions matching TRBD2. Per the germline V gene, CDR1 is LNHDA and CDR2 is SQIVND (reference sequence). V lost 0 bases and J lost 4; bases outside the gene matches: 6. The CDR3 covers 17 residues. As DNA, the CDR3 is TGTGCCAGTAGTATAGATCCCGTAGCGGGAGGATACAATGAGCAGTTCTTC. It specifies CASSIDPVAGGYNEQFF.

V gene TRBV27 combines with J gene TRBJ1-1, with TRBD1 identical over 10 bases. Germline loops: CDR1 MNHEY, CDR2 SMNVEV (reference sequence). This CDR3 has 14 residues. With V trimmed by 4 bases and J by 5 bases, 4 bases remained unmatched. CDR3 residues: CASSSDRGLTEAFF. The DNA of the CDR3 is TGTGCCAGCAGTTCCGACAGGGGGCTGACTGAAGCTTTCTTT.

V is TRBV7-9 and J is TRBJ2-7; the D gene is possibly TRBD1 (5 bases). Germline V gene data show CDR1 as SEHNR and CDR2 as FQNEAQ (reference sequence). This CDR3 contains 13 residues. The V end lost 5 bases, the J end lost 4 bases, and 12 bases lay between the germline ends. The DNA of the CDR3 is TGTGCCAGCAGCCTATCCAGGGTTTACGAGCAGTACTTC. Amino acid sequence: CASSLSRVYEQYF.

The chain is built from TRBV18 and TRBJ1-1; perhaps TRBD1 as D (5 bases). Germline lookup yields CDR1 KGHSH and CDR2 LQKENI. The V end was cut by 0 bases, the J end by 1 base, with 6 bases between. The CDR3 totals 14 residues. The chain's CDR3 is CASSPPGANTEAFF. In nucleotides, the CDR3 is TGTGCCAGCTCACCACCAGGGGCGAACACTGAAGCTTTCTTT.

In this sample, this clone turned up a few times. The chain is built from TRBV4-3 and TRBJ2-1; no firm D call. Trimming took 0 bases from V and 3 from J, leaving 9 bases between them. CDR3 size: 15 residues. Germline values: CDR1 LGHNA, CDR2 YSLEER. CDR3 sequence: CASSQDRNGYNEQFF. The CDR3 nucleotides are TGCGCCAGCAGCCAAGATCGGAACGGCTACAATGAGCAGTTCTTC.

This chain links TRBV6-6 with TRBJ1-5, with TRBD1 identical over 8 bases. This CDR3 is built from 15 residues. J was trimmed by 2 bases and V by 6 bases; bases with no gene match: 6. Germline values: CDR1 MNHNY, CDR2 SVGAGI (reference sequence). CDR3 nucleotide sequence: TGTGCCAGCAGACCTGCGGGACAGGGCAATCAGCCCCAGCATTTT. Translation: CASRPAGQGNQPQHF.

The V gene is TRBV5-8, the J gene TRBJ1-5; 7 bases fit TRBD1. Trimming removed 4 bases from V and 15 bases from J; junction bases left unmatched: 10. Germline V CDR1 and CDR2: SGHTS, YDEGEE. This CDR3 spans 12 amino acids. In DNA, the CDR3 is TGTGCCAGCAGCCCCCGGCGGTCAGGGGGGCATTTT. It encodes CASSPRRSGGHF.

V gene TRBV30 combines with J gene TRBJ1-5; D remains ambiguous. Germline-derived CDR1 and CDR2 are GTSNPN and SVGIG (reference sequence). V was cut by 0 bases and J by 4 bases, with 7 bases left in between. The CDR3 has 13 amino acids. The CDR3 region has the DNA TGTGCCTGGAGTGTTGGGCAGAATCAGCCCCAGCATTTT. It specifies CAWSVGQNQPQHF. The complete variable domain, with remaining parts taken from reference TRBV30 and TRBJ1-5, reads SQTIHQWPATLVQPVGSPLSLECTVEGTSNPNLYWYRQAAGRGLQLLFYSVGIGQISSEVPQNLSASRPQDRQFILSSKKLLLSDSGFYLCAWSVGQNQPQHFGDGTRLSIL.

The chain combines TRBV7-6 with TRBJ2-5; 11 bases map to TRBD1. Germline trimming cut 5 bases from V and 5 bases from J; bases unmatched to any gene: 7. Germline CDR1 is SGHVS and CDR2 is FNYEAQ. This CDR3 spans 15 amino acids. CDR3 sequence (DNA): TGTGCCAGCAGCCCCTGGACAGGGGGCTACGAGACCCAGTACTTC. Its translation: CASSPWTGGYETQYF.

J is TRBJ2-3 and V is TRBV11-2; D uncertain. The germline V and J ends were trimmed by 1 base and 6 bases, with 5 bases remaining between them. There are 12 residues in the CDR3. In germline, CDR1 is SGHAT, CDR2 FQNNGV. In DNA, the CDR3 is TGTGCCAGCAGCTTAGGGCTGGATACGCAGTATTTT. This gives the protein CASSLGLDTQYF.

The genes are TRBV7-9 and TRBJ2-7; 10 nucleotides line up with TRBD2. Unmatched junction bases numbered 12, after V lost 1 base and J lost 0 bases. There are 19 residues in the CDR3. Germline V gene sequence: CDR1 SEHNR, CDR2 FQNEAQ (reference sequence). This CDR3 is CASSLGVGYSGGRSYEQYF. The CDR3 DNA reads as TGTGCCAGCAGCTTAGGGGTGGGGTATAGCGGGGGGCGCTCCTACGAGCAGTACTTC.

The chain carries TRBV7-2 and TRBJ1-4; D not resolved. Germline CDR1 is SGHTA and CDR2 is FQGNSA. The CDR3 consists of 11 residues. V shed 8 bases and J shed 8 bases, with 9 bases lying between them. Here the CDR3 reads CASEVGEKLFF. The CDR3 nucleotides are TGTGCCAGCGAGGTGGGGGAAAAACTGTTTTTT.